Sequencing of this T cell receptor beta chain was carried out in a study of blood T cell repertoires in COVID-19. Study background: Collection of acute and convalescent COVID-19 samples took place in the United States, Italy and Spain. T cells, B-cell-depleted T cells, or PBMCs supplied cDNA or gDNA.

Per the authors' pipeline: Amplifying reference gene primers gave estimates of nucleated cell counts. Profiling relied on immunoSEQ multiplex PCR, and the TCRdb table lists in-frame clones only, not all of them. For V, J and clone size, that table is used; D and trimming come from the DNA. The repertoire consists of approximately 110,000 clones, with approximately 78% occurring once and the leading ten covering 7.9%. V shed 5 bases and J 4 bases; nucleotides not matched to a gene: 5. The CDR3 contains 14 residues. CDR1 and CDR2 from the germline V gene are SGHVS and FQNEAQ. The rearrangement uses TRBV7-8 and TRBJ1-3, with 7 bases aligning to TRBD1. Sequencing was carried out using peripheral blood. This receptor was identified in a man between 70 and 80 years old with acute or convalescent COVID-19. The CDR3 DNA reads TGTGCCAGCAGCCGGGACAGCCTCGGAAACACCATATATTTT. Amino acid sequence: CASSRDSLGNTIYF.